The source of this TCR beta chain is a study of control samples from healthy donors and cancer patients. Assay used: immunoSEQ multiplex PCR; TCRdb lists only in-frame clones, some missing. The sample records 170,000 or so clones, 91% being singletons. The CDR3 is made up of 11 amino acids. V dropped 7 bases and J dropped 6 bases, with 9 bases sitting between them. The chain uses TRBV12-3 or TRBV12-4 and TRBJ1-1; D gene unclear. What was sequenced was blood. This receptor was taken from a woman in her thirties or forties in good health. The CDR3 here is CASTEGSEAFF. CDR3 nucleotide sequence: TGTGCCAGCACCGAAGGATCTGAAGCTTTCTTT.